This T cell receptor beta chain came from a study of blood T cell repertoires in COVID-19. Overall study: The United States, Italy and Spain were the sources of the acute and convalescent COVID-19 samples. T cells, B-cell-depleted T cells, or PBMCs supplied cDNA or gDNA.

Per the original data handling: Estimation of nucleated cell counts relied on the amplification of reference gene primers. Assay: immunoSEQ multiplex PCR; the TCRdb copy retains only in-frame clones and omits some. Clonal size and the V and J genes are those of that table, whereas D and trimming came from the DNA. The repertoire has about 300,000 clones, 85% to 90% of them found once; the top ten carry approximately 1.8%. Trimming took off 2 bases at V and 2 bases at J, with 10 bases between the two ends. The CDR3 sequence is 15 residues long. Germline CDR1 reads MNHNY; CDR2 reads SVGAGI (reference sequence).

The chain is built from TRBV6-6 and TRBJ1-5; a possible D gene is TRBD1 (6 bases). This sequence originates from a woman aged 25-40 years with COVID-19, enrolled during active disease. Specimen: peripheral blood. CDR3 protein: CASSYGRGGNQPQHF. CDR3 sequence (DNA): TGTGCCAGCAGTTACGGCAGGGGAGGCAATCAGCCCCAGCATTTT.